This section outlines one T cell receptor (beta chain) sequence together with its context. A sample-barcoded 5' primer and a J-beta primer mix were used in a second PCR of roughly 6 to 11 cycles. MiXCR was run by TCRdb on the 5' RACE reads, yielding one entry per CDR3 protein. Of about 1.8 million distinct CDR3 sequences listed, around half are singletons. This sample stems from a study of blood T cells in healthy people across ages. At least 6 million PBMCs were isolated per sample. The sequence derives from a woman aged 40 to 55 in good health. Specimen: blood.

CDR3 amino acids: CASSPLGLAGLGETQYF. As DNA, the CDR3 is TGTGCCAGCAGCCCCCTCGGCCTAGCGGGGTTGGGGGAGACCCAGTACTTC. The rearrangement links TRBV11-2 to TRBJ2-7; 9 nucleotides match TRBD2. The J call is uncertain, as TRBJ2-5 better fits the DNA end. Per germline, CDR1 SGHAT and CDR2 FQNNGV. This CDR3 region has 17 residues.